The clone carrying this TCR beta chain was observed a handful of times. Its antigen is unidentified. The CDR3 runs 14 residues. Trimming left V 7 bases short and J 6 bases short, with 16 bases between. Germline-derived CDR1 and CDR2 are MNHNS and SASEGT. This entry is derived from a study of cytomegalovirus exposure and HLA in healthy donors. Findings of the study overall: Reports indicated that the classifier achieved high specificity and sensitivity in diagnosing cytomegalovirus status. In vitro confirmation showed three CMV-associated chains to be CMV antigen specific.

The table came from immunoSEQ multiplex PCR; TCRdb's copy has only in-frame clones and leaves some out. Of 71,000 or so clones listed, 94% are singletons. V gene TRBV6-1 combines with J gene TRBJ1-5; tentative D call: TRBD1 (5 bases). Sequencing was carried out using PBMCs. The source of this sequence is a man between 18 and 29 years old in good health and CMV-seropositive. CDR3 sequence reads: CASTPAGVGQPQHF. CDR3 DNA sequence: TGTGCCAGCACCCCAGCGGGGGTGGGTCAGCCCCAGCATTTT.